Ten or more counts support the clone carrying this TCR beta chain. The data were taken from a study of T-cell reconstitution after alpha-beta-depleted transplantation in children. V trimming: 3 bases; J trimming: 6 bases; junction bases outside the gene matches: 13. The germline V gene encodes CDR1 SGDLS and CDR2 YYNGEE. The CDR3 has 16 residues. It was with unique molecular identifiers that the TCRbeta library was prepared. TCRdb redid the calling of the PCR reads with MiXCR, one entry per CDR3 protein. Of 230,000 or so distinct CDR3 sequences in the sample, 12% were seen once. The clonotype was recovered from a human donor who donated a stem cell graft to a child with acute lymphoblastic leukemia. The J gene is TRBJ2-7, the V gene TRBV9, with 9 bases aligning to TRBD2. Sequenced material: PBMCs from the stem cell graft donor, taken from the stem cell graft. The CDR3 coding sequence is TGTGCCAGCAGCGGTTCGGTAGGCGGGAGGGAAAGCGAGCAGTACTTC. Protein product: CASSGSVGGRESEQYF.